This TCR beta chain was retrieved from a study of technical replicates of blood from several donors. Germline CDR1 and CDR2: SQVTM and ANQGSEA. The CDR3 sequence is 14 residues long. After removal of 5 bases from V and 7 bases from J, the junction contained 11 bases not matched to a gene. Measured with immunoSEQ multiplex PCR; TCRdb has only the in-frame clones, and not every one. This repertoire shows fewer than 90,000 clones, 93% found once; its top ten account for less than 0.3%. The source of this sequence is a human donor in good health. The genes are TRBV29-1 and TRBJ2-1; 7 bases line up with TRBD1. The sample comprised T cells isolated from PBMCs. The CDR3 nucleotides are TGCAGCGTTATTTTGACAGGGCGCTCGAATGAGCAGTTCTTC. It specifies CSVILTGRSNEQFF.